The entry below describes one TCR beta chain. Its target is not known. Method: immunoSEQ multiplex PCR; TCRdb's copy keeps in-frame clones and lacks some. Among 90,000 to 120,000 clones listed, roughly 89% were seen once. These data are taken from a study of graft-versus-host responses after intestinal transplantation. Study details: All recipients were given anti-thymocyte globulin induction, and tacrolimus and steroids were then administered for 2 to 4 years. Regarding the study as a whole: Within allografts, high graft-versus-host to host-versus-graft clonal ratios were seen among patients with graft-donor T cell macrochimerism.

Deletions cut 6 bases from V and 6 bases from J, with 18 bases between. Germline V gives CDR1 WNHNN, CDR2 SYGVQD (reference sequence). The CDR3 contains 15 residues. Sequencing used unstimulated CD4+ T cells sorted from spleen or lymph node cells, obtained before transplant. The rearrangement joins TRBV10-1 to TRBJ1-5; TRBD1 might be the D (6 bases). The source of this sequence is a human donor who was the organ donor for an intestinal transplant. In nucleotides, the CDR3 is TGCGCCAGCAGGGGGAACAGGGAAGGGAGTCAGCCCCAGCATTTT. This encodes CASRGNREGSQPQHF.